Presented here are 12 T cell receptor beta chains from one specimen sequenced in a study of vaccination effects on CD4 cells after COVID-19. Generated by immunoSEQ multiplex PCR, the TCRdb table keeps only in-frame clones and is missing some. The sample lists approximately 12,000 clones, over 60% occurring once. Their antigen targets remain unknown. Expansion of antigen-specific CD4+ T cells with viral peptide pools was carried out by the ViraFEST assay before sequencing. Isolating CD4+ T cells followed 9 to 10 days of culture. BNT162b2 vaccine or mRNA-1273 vaccine was given to participants in two doses. The specimen comprised CD4+ T cells from PBMCs cultured with SARS-CoV-2 spike peptides, sampled after COVID-19 vaccination. The source is a human donor who received a COVID-19 vaccine.

The rearrangement links TRBV29-1 to TRBJ2-5; D unclear. The CDR3 runs 11 residues. With 2 bases removed from V and 5 bases from J, the gap between germline ends came to 6 bases. The V gene's germline CDR1 is SQVTM and CDR2 ANQGSEA. In nucleotides, the CDR3 is TGCAGCGTTGAACCGAAGGAGACCCAGTACTTC. Translation: CSVEPKETQYF.

The chain combines TRBV4-2 with TRBJ1-1; D call uncertain. Between the trimmed V and J ends, which lost 1 base and 0 bases, there was a span of 9 bases. The germline V gene encodes CDR1 LGHNA and CDR2 YNFKEQ. This CDR3 comprises 15 residues. CDR3 bases: TGTGCCAGCAGCCAAGGGAACAACATGAACACTGAAGCTTTCTTT. Its protein product is CASSQGNNMNTEAFF.

The chain is built from TRBV20-1 and TRBJ2-5, with D unclear. V dropped 4 bases and J dropped 0 bases, with 3 bases sitting between them. This CDR3 spans 11 amino acids. CDR1 DFQATT and CDR2 SNEGSKA come from the germline V gene (reference sequence). The CDR3 nucleotides are TGCAGTGCTAACCACCAAGAGACCCAGTACTTC. Residues: CSANHQETQYF.

The rearrangement links TRBV5-1 to TRBJ2-3; TRBD2 matches at 7 bases. J gave up 3 bases and V 2 bases, and 6 bases lay outside the gene matches. The CDR3 is 15 residues long. Germline values: CDR1 SGHRS, CDR2 YFSETQ. The CDR3 loop reads CASSFSRGGTDTQYF. The CDR3 DNA is TGCGCCAGCAGCTTTAGCCGGGGAGGGACAGATACGCAGTATTTT.

The rearrangement joins TRBV28 to TRBJ1-4; D perhaps matches TRBD1 (5 bases). The length of the CDR3 is 16 residues. The germline V and J ends were trimmed by 5 bases and 0 bases, with 13 bases remaining between them. CDR1 MDHEN and CDR2 SYDVKM come from the germline V gene. CDR3 region: CASSLGVIATNEKLFF. In DNA form, the CDR3 reads TGTGCCAGCAGTCTGGGGGTGATTGCAACTAATGAAAAACTGTTTTTT.

The chain employs TRBV3-1 (or the pseudogene TRBV3-2) and TRBJ2-1; D may be TRBD1 (6 bases). This CDR3 is 16 amino acids long. The germline V gene encodes CDR1 LGHDT and CDR2 YNNKEL (reference sequence). V lost 4 bases and J lost 5, with 18 bases in between. The CDR3 DNA reads as TGTGCCAGCAGCCTCAGGGGCAGGGCTTCCAACAATGAGCAGTTCTTC. Protein product: CASSLRGRASNNEQFF.

This chain links TRBV7-2 with TRBJ2-7; TRBD2 matches 9 bases. V lost 5 bases and J lost 1; bases outside the gene matches: 3. This CDR3 has 14 amino acids. Germline V gene data show CDR1 as SGHTA and CDR2 as FQGNSA. The CDR3 bases are TGTGCCAGCAGCCAGACTAGCGGATCCTACGAGCAGTACTTC. Residues: CASSQTSGSYEQYF.

The chain carries TRBV6-5 and TRBJ1-1; perhaps TRBD1 as D (5 bases). V lost 5 bases and J 7 bases, leaving 17 bases between the germline ends. Per the germline V gene, CDR1 is MNHEY and CDR2 is SVGAGI. This CDR3 contains 14 residues. The DNA of the CDR3 is TGTGCCAGCAGTCTCTATTCCCGGGACGGTGAAGCTTTCTTT. Translation: CASSLYSRDGEAFF.

The chain recombines TRBV5-1 with TRBJ2-3; D is possibly TRBD2 (6 bases). CDR3 length equals 14 residues. Germline lookup yields CDR1 SGHRS and CDR2 YFSETQ. Trimming cost V 3 bases and J 3 bases, with 11 bases left between them. The CDR3 sequence: CASSSRLVTDTQYF. Here the CDR3 DNA reads TGCGCCAGCAGCTCTCGACTAGTAACAGATACGCAGTATTTT.

Within the sample, this clone is medium-sized. The gene calls are TRBV7-2 and TRBJ1-1; 7 bases line up with TRBD1. CDR1 SGHTA and CDR2 FQGNSA come from the germline V gene. Germline trimming cut 4 bases from V and 1 base from J; bases unmatched to any gene: 3. This CDR3 contains 14 residues. CDR3 sequence: CASSSQGPNTEAFF. CDR3 coding DNA: TGTGCCAGCAGCTCACAGGGGCCGAACACTGAAGCTTTCTTT.

V usage is TRBV5-6 and J usage is TRBJ2-1; D unresolved. V was trimmed by 1 base and J by 14 bases, leaving 10 bases between them. This CDR3 has 11 residues. CDR1 and CDR2 (germline): SGHDT, YYEEEE. CDR3 in DNA: TGTGCCAGCAGCTTGTATGGGCCTAAGTTCTTC. This sequence encodes CASSLYGPKFF.

This clone showed up just once. The chain is built from TRBV7-8 and TRBJ1-6; tentative D call: TRBD1 (6 bases). CDR3 length: 14 residues. V gave up 5 bases and J gave up 10 bases, with 15 bases separating them. Germline V gene data show CDR1 as SGHVS and CDR2 as FQNEAQ. The CDR3 bases are TGTGCCAGCAGCCCCGGGGGGCTTGGGTCACCCCTCCACTTT. Amino acid sequence: CASSPGGLGSPLHF. Full variable domain (missing parts from reference TRBV7-8 and TRBJ1-6): GAGVSQSPRYKVAKRGQDVALRCDPISGHVSLFWYQQALGQGPEFLTYFQNEAQLDKSGLPSDRFFAERPEGSVSTLKIQRTQQEDSAVYLCASSPGGLGSPLHFGNGTRLTVT.